This TCR beta chain came from a study of OX40 agonist ivuxolimab in advanced cancers. This table comes from immunoSEQ multiplex PCR, and its TCRdb copy is limited to in-frame clones, with some not included. The data hold approximately 70,000 clones, with 75% to 95% observed a single time. The specimen was CD4+ or CD8+ T cells sorted from blood, collected in a trial of the OX40 agonist ivuxolimab. This TCR came from an adult with an advanced solid tumor such as melanoma, head and neck, liver or kidney cancer.

The CDR3 sequence is CASSSTLSGQGGEKLFF. For the CDR3, the DNA is TGTGCCAGCAGCTCAACCCTCTCTGGACAGGGAGGTGAAAAACTGTTTTTT. The chain couples TRBV7-9 to TRBJ1-4; 8 bases match TRBD1. J was trimmed by 7 bases and V by 4 bases; bases with no gene match: 14. This CDR3 is 17 amino acids long. Germline-derived CDR1 and CDR2 are SEHNR and FQNEAQ (reference sequence). Looking up the rest from reference TRBV7-9 and TRBJ1-4 gives the full variable domain: DTGVSQNPRHKITKRGQNVTFRCDPISEHNRLYWYRQTLGQGPEFLTYFQNEAQLEKSRLLSDRFSAERPKGSFSTLEIQRTEQGDSAMYLCASSSTLSGQGGEKLFFGSGTQLSVL.